The 28 T cell receptor beta chains below were found in one sample sequenced in a study of identical twins. Via MiXCR, TCRdb re-called the 5' RACE reads, giving one row per CDR3 protein. In the table there are some 630,000 distinct CDR3 sequences, less than 9% of which are singletons. These data also featured in a second study, about yellow fever vaccine responses in identical twins.

The sequenced material came from PBMCs. Receptor source: a woman under 30 in good health.

This clonotype was detected only a few times. V usage is TRBV11-2 and J usage is TRBJ2-7, with D possibly TRBD1 on 6 matching bases. V lost 1 base, J lost 11 bases, and 12 bases lay in between. The CDR3 length is 12 residues. CDR1 is SGHAT, CDR2 FQNNGV, per germline. The CDR3 region is CASSLVADREYV. The CDR3 DNA reads as TGTGCCAGCAGCTTAGTCGCGGACAGAGAGTACGTC.

This chain links TRBV4-2 with TRBJ2-1, with 11 bases that match TRBD2. The CDR3 is 16 amino acids. With 4 bases clipped from V and 7 bases from J, the junction kept 9 bases outside the gene matches. Germline V gene sequence: CDR1 LGHNA, CDR2 YNFKEQ. The CDR3 nucleotides are TGTGCCAGCAGCCCGTCACTTAGCGGGGGGGCTAATGAGCAGTTCTTC. Protein sequence: CASSPSLSGGANEQFF.

This clonotype was counted many times. The chain has TRBV7-9 and TRBJ2-7; unclear D gene. The CDR3 loop spans 12 amino acids. Trimming removed 8 bases from V and 0 bases from J, with 8 bases in between. In germline, CDR1 is SEHNR, CDR2 FQNEAQ (reference sequence). The chain's CDR3 is CASGLGSYEQYF. The DNA for the CDR3 is TGTGCCAGCGGGCTAGGCTCCTACGAGCAGTACTTC.

This clonotype came up a few times. V is TRBV20-1 and J is TRBJ2-2; possible D gene TRBD2, 5 bases. V shed 6 bases and J shed 4 bases, with 12 bases lying between them. This CDR3 comprises 13 residues. Per germline, CDR1 DFQATT and CDR2 SNEGSKA (reference sequence). The DNA of the CDR3 is TGCAGTGCCGCCATTGGAGGCACCGGGGAGCTGTTTTTT. Its translation is CSAAIGGTGELFF.

The CDR3: CASRSGTTGYGYTF. In nucleotides, the CDR3 is TGTGCCAGCAGATCAGGGACTACAGGCTATGGCTACACCTTC. The chain couples TRBV28 to TRBJ1-2, with D possibly being TRBD1 (5 bases). The CDR3 spans 14 residues. The V gene lost 6 bases and the J gene lost 4 bases, with 15 bases spanning the gap. From germline, CDR1 is MDHEN and CDR2 SYDVKM.

The chain combines TRBV3-1 with TRBJ1-2, with D possibly being TRBD1 (6 bases). The CDR3 runs 15 residues. Germline assignment: CDR1 LGHDT and CDR2 YNNKEL (reference sequence). Trimming cost V 2 bases and J 4 bases, with 14 bases left between them. The CDR3 nucleotides are TGTGCCAGCAGCCAAAGAGGACAGCCAAGCTATGGCTACACCTTC. As protein: CASSQRGQPSYGYTF.

This clonotype appeared many times. This chain joins TRBV5-5 and TRBJ2-7; tentative D call: TRBD1 (5 bases). V dropped 7 bases and J dropped 1 base, with 15 bases sitting between them. There are 14 residues in the CDR3. The germline gives CDR1 SGHKS, CDR2 YYEKEE (reference sequence). As DNA, the CDR3 is TGTGCCAGCCAACCTGTGACAGCATCCTACGAGCAGTACTTC. This translates into CASQPVTASYEQYF. The variable domain in full, completed from reference TRBV5-5 and TRBJ2-7, reads DAGVTQSPTHLIKTRGQQVTLRCSPISGHKSVSWYQQVLGQGPQFIFQYYEKEERGRGNFPDRFSARQFPNYSSELNVNALLLGDSALYLCASQPVTASYEQYFGPGTRLTVT.

This clonotype showed up many times. The genes are TRBV12-3 or TRBV12-4 and TRBJ1-4; D perhaps matches TRBD1 (6 bases). V was pared by 4 bases and J by 6 bases, with 15 bases between. The CDR3 totals 15 residues. The CDR3 sequence is CASSYGRGADEKLFF. CDR3 nucleotide sequence: TGTGCCAGCAGTTATGGGAGGGGGGCAGATGAAAAACTGTTTTTT.

The chain is built from TRBV6-1 and TRBJ2-3; possible D gene TRBD1, 6 bases. Between the trimmed V and J ends, which lost 5 bases and 2 bases, there was a span of 14 bases. This CDR3 is 15 amino acids long. In germline, CDR1 is MNHNS, CDR2 SASEGT. In DNA, the CDR3 is TGTGCCAGCAGTCCATCCAGGGGCCCCACAGATACGCAGTATTTT. This gives the protein CASSPSRGPTDTQYF.

This clonotype was picked up a small number of times. This chain connects TRBV20-1 to TRBJ2-7; D might be TRBD2 (6 bases). This CDR3 region has 16 residues. Germline V gives CDR1 DFQATT, CDR2 SNEGSKA (reference sequence). With 3 bases removed from V and 3 bases from J, the gap between germline ends came to 21 bases. The CDR3 DNA sequence: TGCAGTGCTAGGCCGGGGGACGCTACACACATCTACGAGCAGTACGTC. This codes for CSARPGDATHIYEQYV.

This clonotype was detected many times. This chain joins TRBV6-5 and TRBJ1-6, with D possibly TRBD1 on 5 matching bases. The CDR3 length is 12 residues. Germline V CDR1 and CDR2: MNHEY, SVGAGI. V lost 11 bases, J lost 7 bases, and 12 bases lay in between. The CDR3 loop is CASGARNSPLHF. Here the CDR3 DNA reads TGTGCCTCCGGGGCGAGAAATTCACCCCTCCACTTT.

In its sample, this clonotype was seen a few times. The chain is built from TRBV7-6 and TRBJ2-5; D perhaps matches TRBD2 (5 bases). Trimming shortened V by 0 bases and J by 4 bases, and 12 bases separated the two germline ends. Germline lookup yields CDR1 SGHVS and CDR2 FNYEAQ. This CDR3 spans 15 amino acids. The CDR3 DNA sequence: TGTGCCAGCAGCTTAGCGCCTTCGGGGAGAGAGACCCAGTACTTC. The encoded protein is CASSLAPSGRETQYF.

This sequence joins TRBV7-9 and TRBJ1-2; no definite D call. The CDR3 contains 14 residues. V lost 2 bases and J lost 0, with 7 bases in between. The germline gives CDR1 SEHNR, CDR2 FQNEAQ (reference sequence). The CDR3 DNA reads TGTGCCAGCAGCTTACCCGGGACTAACTATGGCTACACCTTC. Its translation: CASSLPGTNYGYTF. Full variable domain (missing parts from reference TRBV7-9 and TRBJ1-2): DTGVSQNPRHKITKRGQNVTFRCDPISEHNRLYWYRQTLGQGPEFLTYFQNEAQLEKSRLLSDRFSAERPKGSFSTLEIQRTEQGDSAMYLCASSLPGTNYGYTFGSGTRLTVV.

The chain employs TRBV20-1 and TRBJ1-5; tentative D call: TRBD1 (5 bases). V lost 3 bases to trimming and J lost 5 bases, with 11 bases between them. Germline CDR1 DFQATT, CDR2 SNEGSKA (reference sequence). The CDR3 is 13 amino acids. CDR3 amino acids: CSARNQGDQPQHF. Here the CDR3 DNA reads TGCAGTGCTAGGAATCAGGGAGATCAGCCCCAGCATTTT.

At least ten counts were recorded for this clonotype. The J gene is TRBJ1-4, the V gene TRBV5-1; D is ambiguous. V was clipped by 0 bases and J by 7 bases, with 4 bases between them. The CDR3 contains 12 residues. Per the germline V gene, CDR1 is SGHRS and CDR2 is YFSETQ. The CDR3 bases are TGCGCCAGCAGCTTGGTGGGTGAAAAACTGTTTTTT. This translates into CASSLVGEKLFF.

V gene TRBV28 combines with J gene TRBJ2-2, with 10 nucleotides matching TRBD2. Germline CDR1 reads MDHEN; CDR2 reads SYDVKM. The CDR3 totals 15 residues. V lost 5 bases, J lost 9 bases, and 9 bases stayed unmatched. The CDR3 loop reads CASSAPGTSVWELFF. The DNA of the CDR3 is TGTGCCAGCAGTGCCCCCGGGACTAGCGTGTGGGAGCTGTTTTTT.

A few counts support this clonotype. The rearrangement uses TRBV29-1 and TRBJ2-3; 9 bases are a match to TRBD1. With V trimmed by 7 bases and J by 4 bases, 9 bases remained unmatched. CDR3 length: 14 amino acids. Per germline, CDR1 SQVTM and CDR2 ANQGSEA. This CDR3 reads CSARDRERPDTQYF. The CDR3 region has the DNA TGCAGCGCCCGGGACAGGGAGCGCCCAGATACGCAGTATTTT.

The V gene is TRBV11-1, the J gene TRBJ2-5; 15 bases align to TRBD2. This CDR3 has 17 amino acids. The V segment lost 5 bases and the J segment 1 base; nucleotides outside the gene matches: 5. Germline lookup yields CDR1 SGHAT and CDR2 FQDESV (reference sequence). This chain's CDR3 is CASSRGLAGGGQETQYF. CDR3 DNA: TGTGCCAGCAGCCGAGGACTAGCGGGAGGGGGCCAAGAGACCCAGTACTTC.

This clonotype was seen a few times. The rearrangement uses TRBV4-2 and TRBJ2-7; 8 bases agree with TRBD2. The length of the CDR3 is 16 residues. The trim removed 0 bases at V and 0 bases at J, leaving 4 bases unmatched. The germline V gene encodes CDR1 LGHNA and CDR2 YNFKEQ. The CDR3, as DNA: TGTGCCAGCAGCCAAGATACGGCGGGAGGCTCCTACGAGCAGTACTTC. Translation: CASSQDTAGGSYEQYF.

This clonotype has just a few counts. The chain is built from TRBV4-1 and TRBJ2-7; 14 bases align to TRBD2. V lost 4 bases, J lost 0 bases, and 20 bases stayed unmatched. CDR3 length: 22 amino acids. Germline CDR1 and CDR2: MGHRA and YSYEKL. In DNA form, the CDR3 reads TGCGCCAGCAGCCCCTGGGCCCCGGGCGGGACTAGCGGGAGTGGAAGCTCCTACGAGCAGTACTTC. Its protein is CASSPWAPGGTSGSGSSYEQYF.

Many counts were recorded for this clonotype. V is TRBV29-1 and J is TRBJ2-3; D unresolved. V was trimmed by 4 bases and J by 0 bases, leaving 23 bases between them. Germline loops: CDR1 SQVTM, CDR2 ANQGSEA. The CDR3 extends over 18 amino acids. The CDR3 bases are TGCAGCGTTGCCCCAAAGTTGAAAGAGGCAACTAGCACAGATACGCAGTATTTT. This translates into CSVAPKLKEATSTDTQYF.

The V gene is TRBV20-1, the J gene TRBJ2-4; TRBD2 aligns across 12 bases. Germline V gene sequence: CDR1 DFQATT, CDR2 SNEGSKA (reference sequence). The CDR3 has 19 amino acids. V trimming: 3 bases; J trimming: 1 base; junction bases outside the gene matches: 13. The CDR3 nucleotides read TGCAGTGCTAGCGAGCTAGCGGGAGGGGGTGGCGGGGCCAAAAACATTCAGTACTTC. Translated, it gives CSASELAGGGGGAKNIQYF.

This clonotype was detected only a few times. The V call is TRBV20-1, the J call TRBJ2-5; a weak D match, TRBD2 (5 bases). This CDR3 has 14 residues. The V gene lost 5 bases and the J gene lost 7 bases, with 20 bases spanning the gap. Germline V lookup: CDR1 DFQATT, CDR2 SNEGSKA (reference sequence). In DNA form, the CDR3 reads TGCAGTGCTGCGACCGGGATCATCACGGGGACCCAGTACTTC. Its protein is CSAATGIITGTQYF.

The gene calls are TRBV20-1 and TRBJ2-3; TRBD1 is a possible D gene (5 bases). Germline loops: CDR1 DFQATT, CDR2 SNEGSKA (reference sequence). V was pared by 4 bases and J by 4 bases, with 21 bases between. The CDR3 is made up of 16 amino acids. CDR3: CSATTGWGNVADTQYF. In nucleotides, the CDR3 is TGCAGTGCTACCACCGGGTGGGGCAACGTCGCAGATACGCAGTATTTT.

This clonotype came up many times. This rearrangement joins TRBV3-1 to TRBJ2-2, with D uncertain. Germline V CDR1 and CDR2: LGHDT, YNNKEL (reference sequence). The germline V and J ends were trimmed by 2 bases and 3 bases, with 1 base remaining between them. This CDR3 has 12 residues. In DNA form, the CDR3 reads TGTGCCAGCAGCCAACACACCGGGGAGCTGTTTTTT. Amino acids: CASSQHTGELFF.

The gene calls are TRBV12-3 or TRBV12-4 and TRBJ2-2; TRBD1 matches at 7 bases. This CDR3 contains 16 residues. V shed 4 bases and J 0 bases; nucleotides not matched to a gene: 5. The DNA for the CDR3 is TGTGCCAGCAGTTATCCGGGGACAGCGAACACCGGGGAGCTGTTTTTT. Translation: CASSYPGTANTGELFF.

This clonotype was detected many times. The chain carries TRBV25-1 and TRBJ1-6; D not certain. This CDR3 has 14 residues. Per the germline V gene, CDR1 is MGHDK and CDR2 is SYGVNS. Trimming left V 4 bases short and J 7 bases short, with 11 bases between. CDR3: CASSVGNKNSPLHF. The DNA for the CDR3 is TGTGCCAGCAGTGTTGGAAATAAGAATTCACCCCTCCACTTT.

The chain uses TRBV9 and TRBJ1-6; the D is unclear. CDR3 length: 14 amino acids. V lost 0 bases and J lost 6, with 7 bases in between. Germline V gene lookup returns CDR1 SGDLS and CDR2 YYNGEE. The CDR3 sequence: CASSVGGANSPLHF. CDR3 DNA: TGTGCCAGCAGCGTAGGGGGAGCTAATTCACCCCTCCACTTT. Full variable domain (missing parts from reference TRBV9 and TRBJ1-6): DSGVTQTPKHLITATGQRVTLRCSPRSGDLSVYWYQQSLDQGLQFLIQYYNGEERAKGNILERFSAQQFPDLHSELNLSSLELGDSALYFCASSVGGANSPLHFGNGTRLTVT.